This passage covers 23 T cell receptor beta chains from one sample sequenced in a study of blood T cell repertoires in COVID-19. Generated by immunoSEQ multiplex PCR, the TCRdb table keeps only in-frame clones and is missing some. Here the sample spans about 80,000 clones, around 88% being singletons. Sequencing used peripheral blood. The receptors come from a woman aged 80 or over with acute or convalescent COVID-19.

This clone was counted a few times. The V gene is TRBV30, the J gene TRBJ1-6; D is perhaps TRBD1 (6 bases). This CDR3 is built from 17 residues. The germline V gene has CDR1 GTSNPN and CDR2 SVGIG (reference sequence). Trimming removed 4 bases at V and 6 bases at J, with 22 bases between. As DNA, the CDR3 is TGTGCCTGGACCCCTAGCCCCAGGGGCTGGGCTAATTCACCCCTCCACTTT. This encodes CAWTPSPRGWANSPLHF.

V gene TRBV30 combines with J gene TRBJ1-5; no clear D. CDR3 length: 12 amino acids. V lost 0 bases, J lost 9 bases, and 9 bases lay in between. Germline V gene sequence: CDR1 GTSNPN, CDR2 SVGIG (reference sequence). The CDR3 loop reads CAWSVAIGPQHF. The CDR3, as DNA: TGTGCCTGGAGTGTCGCCATCGGGCCCCAGCATTTT. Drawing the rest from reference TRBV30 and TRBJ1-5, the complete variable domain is SQTIHQWPATLVQPVGSPLSLECTVEGTSNPNLYWYRQAAGRGLQLLFYSVGIGQISSEVPQNLSASRPQDRQFILSSKKLLLSDSGFYLCAWSVAIGPQHFGDGTRLSIL.

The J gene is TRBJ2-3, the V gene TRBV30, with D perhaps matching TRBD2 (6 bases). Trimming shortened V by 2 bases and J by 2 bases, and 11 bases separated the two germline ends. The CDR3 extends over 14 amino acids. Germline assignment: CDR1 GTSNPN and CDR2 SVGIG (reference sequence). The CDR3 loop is CAWSPPGDTDTQYF. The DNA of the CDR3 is TGTGCCTGGAGTCCCCCGGGGGACACAGATACGCAGTATTTT.

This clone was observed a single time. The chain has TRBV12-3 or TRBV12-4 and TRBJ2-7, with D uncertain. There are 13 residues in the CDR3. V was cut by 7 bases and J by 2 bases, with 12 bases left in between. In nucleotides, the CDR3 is TGTGCCAGCACCCAACAAGCGACCTACGAGCAGTACTTC. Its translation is CASTQQATYEQYF.

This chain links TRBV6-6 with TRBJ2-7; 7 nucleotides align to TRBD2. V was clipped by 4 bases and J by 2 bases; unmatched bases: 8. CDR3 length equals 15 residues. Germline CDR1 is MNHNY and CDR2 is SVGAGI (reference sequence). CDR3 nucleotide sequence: TGTGCCAGCAGTTTCCCCCTAGCGGAAACCTACGAGCAGTACTTC. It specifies CASSFPLAETYEQYF.

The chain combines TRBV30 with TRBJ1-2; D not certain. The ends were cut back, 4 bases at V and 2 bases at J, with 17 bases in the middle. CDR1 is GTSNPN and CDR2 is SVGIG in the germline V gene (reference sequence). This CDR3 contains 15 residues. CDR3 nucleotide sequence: TGTGCCTGGACCGCGGGAACCTTACCGAACTATGGCTACACCTTC. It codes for CAWTAGTLPNYGYTF.

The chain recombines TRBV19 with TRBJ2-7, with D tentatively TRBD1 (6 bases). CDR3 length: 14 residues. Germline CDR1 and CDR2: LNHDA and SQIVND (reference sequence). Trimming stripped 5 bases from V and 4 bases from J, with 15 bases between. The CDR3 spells CASSPDDRRYEQYF. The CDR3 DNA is TGTGCCAGTAGTCCAGACGACAGGCGGTACGAGCAGTACTTC.

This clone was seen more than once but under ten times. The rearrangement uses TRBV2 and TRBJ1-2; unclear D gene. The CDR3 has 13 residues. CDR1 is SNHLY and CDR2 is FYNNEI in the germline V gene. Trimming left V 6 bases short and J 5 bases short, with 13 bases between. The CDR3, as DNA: TGTGCCAGCAGGTTGAACAGAGAATATGGCTACACCTTC. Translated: CASRLNREYGYTF.

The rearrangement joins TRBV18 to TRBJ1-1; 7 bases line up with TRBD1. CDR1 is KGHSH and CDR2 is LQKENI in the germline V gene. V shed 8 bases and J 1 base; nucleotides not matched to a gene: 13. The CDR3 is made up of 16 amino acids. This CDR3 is CASTLHPGTENTEAFF. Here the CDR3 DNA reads TGTGCCAGCACTTTACATCCCGGGACAGAGAACACTGAAGCTTTCTTT.

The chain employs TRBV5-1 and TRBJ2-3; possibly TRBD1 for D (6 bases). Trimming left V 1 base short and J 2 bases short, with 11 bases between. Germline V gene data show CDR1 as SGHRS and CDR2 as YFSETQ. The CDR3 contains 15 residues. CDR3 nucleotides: TGCGCCAGCAGCTTGTCAGGGGCCTTCACAGATACGCAGTATTTT. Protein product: CASSLSGAFTDTQYF.

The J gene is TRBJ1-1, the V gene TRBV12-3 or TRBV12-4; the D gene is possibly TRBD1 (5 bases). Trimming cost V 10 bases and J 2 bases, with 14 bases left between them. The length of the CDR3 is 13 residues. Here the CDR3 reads CAITLTENTEAFF. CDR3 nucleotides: TGTGCCATTACATTGACAGAAAACACTGAAGCTTTCTTT.

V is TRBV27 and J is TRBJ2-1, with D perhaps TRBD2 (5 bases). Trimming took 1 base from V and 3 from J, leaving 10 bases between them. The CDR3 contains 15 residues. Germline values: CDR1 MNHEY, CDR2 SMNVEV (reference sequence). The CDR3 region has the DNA TGTGCCAGCAGTTTATTGGCGGGCCTCTACAATGAGCAGTTCTTC. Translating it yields CASSLLAGLYNEQFF.

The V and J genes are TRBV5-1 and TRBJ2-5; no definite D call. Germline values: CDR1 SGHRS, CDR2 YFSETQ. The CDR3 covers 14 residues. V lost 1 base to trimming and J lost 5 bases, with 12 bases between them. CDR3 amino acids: CASSLREPRETQYF. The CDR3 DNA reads TGCGCCAGCAGCTTGCGAGAACCGCGGGAGACCCAGTACTTC.

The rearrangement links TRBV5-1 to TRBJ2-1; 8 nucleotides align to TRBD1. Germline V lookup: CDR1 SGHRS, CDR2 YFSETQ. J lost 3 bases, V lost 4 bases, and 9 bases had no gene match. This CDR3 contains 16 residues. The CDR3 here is CASSGDSGGGYNEQFF. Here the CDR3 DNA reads TGCGCCAGCAGCGGGGACTCAGGGGGCGGCTACAATGAGCAGTTCTTC. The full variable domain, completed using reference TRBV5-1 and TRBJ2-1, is KAGVTQTPRYLIKTRGQQVTLSCSPISGHRSVSWYQQTPGQGLQFLFEYFSETQRNKGNFPGRFSGRQFSNSRSEMNVSTLELGDSALYLCASSGDSGGGYNEQFFGPGTRLTVL.

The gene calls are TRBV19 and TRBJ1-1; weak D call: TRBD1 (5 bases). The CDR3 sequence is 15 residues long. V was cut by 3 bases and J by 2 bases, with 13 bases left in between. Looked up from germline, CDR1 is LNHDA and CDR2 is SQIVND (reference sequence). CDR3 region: CASSIPAGVNTEAFF. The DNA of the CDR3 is TGTGCCAGTAGTATTCCGGCGGGGGTAAACACTGAAGCTTTCTTT.

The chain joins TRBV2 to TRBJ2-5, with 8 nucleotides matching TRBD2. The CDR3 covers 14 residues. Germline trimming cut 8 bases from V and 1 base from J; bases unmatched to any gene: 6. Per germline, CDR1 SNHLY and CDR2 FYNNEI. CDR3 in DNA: TGTGCCAGCTCAAGCGGGGGTGTCCAAGAGACCCAGTACTTC. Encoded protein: CASSSGGVQETQYF. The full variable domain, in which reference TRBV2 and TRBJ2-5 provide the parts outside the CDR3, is EPEVTQTPSHQVTQMGQEVILRCVPISNHLYFYWYRQILGQKVEFLVSFYNNEISEKSEIFDDQFSVERPDGSNFTLKIRSTKLEDSAMYFCASSSGGVQETQYFGPGTRLLVL.

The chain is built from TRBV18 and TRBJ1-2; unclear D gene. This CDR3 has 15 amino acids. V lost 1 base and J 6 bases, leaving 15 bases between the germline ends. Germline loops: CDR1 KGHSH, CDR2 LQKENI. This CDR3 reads CASSPLKTGLDGYTF. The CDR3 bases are TGTGCCAGCTCACCACTGAAAACCGGGTTGGATGGCTACACCTTC.

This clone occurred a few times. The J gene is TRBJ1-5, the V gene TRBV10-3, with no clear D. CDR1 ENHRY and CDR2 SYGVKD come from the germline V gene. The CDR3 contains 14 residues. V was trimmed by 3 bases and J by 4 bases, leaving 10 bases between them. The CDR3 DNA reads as TGTGCCATCAGTGAAGACCCACAGAATCAGCCCCAGCATTTT. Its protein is CAISEDPQNQPQHF.

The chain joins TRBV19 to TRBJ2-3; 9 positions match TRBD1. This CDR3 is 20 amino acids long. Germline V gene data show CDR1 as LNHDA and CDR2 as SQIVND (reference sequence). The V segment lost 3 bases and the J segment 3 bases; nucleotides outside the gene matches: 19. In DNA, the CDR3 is TGTGCCAGTAGTATCGGGGACAGGGTTCCCTTTCCCCACCCAACAGATACGCAGTATTTT. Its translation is CASSIGDRVPFPHPTDTQYF. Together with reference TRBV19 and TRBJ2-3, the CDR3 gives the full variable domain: DGGITQSPKYLFRKEGQNVTLSCEQNLNHDAMYWYRQDPGQGLRLIYYSQIVNDFQKGDIAEGYSVSREKKESFPLTVTSAQKNPTAFYLCASSIGDRVPFPHPTDTQYFGPGTRLTVL.

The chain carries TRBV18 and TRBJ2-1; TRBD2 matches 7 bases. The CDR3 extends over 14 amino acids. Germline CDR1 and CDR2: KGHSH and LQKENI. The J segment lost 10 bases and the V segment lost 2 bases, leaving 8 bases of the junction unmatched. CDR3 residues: CASSPFRPSGEQFF. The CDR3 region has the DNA TGTGCCAGCTCACCATTCCGGCCTAGCGGCGAGCAGTTCTTC.

The CDR3 region is CATRRDRVAGELFF. CDR3 DNA sequence: TGTGCCACCCGCCGGGACAGGGTGGCCGGGGAGCTGTTTTTT. The rearrangement links TRBV2 to TRBJ2-2; 9 nucleotides line up with TRBD1. J was trimmed by 6 bases and V by 10 bases; bases with no gene match: 9. The CDR3 is 14 amino acids. Germline values: CDR1 SNHLY, CDR2 FYNNEI. The entire variable domain, with the rest obtained from reference TRBV2 and TRBJ2-2, is as follows: EPEVTQTPSHQVTQMGQEVILRCVPISNHLYFYWYRQILGQKVEFLVSFYNNEISEKSEIFDDQFSVERPDGSNFTLKIRSTKLEDSAMYFCATRRDRVAGELFFGEGSRLTVL.

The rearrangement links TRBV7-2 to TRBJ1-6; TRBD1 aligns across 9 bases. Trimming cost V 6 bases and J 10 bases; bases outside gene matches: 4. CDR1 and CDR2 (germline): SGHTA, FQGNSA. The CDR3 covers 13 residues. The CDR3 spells CASRGQGSSPLHF. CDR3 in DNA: TGTGCCAGCAGGGGACAGGGAAGCTCACCCCTCCACTTT. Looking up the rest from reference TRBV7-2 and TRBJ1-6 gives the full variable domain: GAGVSQSPSNKVTEKGKDVELRCDPISGHTALYWYRQSLGQGLEFLIYFQGNSAPDKSGLPSDRFSAERTGGSVSTLTIQRTQQEDSAVYLCASRGQGSSPLHFGNGTRLTVT.

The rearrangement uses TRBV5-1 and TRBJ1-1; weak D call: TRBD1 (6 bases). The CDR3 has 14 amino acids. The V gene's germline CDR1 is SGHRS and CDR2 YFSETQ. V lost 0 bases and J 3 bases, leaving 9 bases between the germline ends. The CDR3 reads CASSLGQDYTEAFF. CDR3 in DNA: TGCGCCAGCAGCTTGGGACAGGACTACACTGAAGCTTTCTTT.